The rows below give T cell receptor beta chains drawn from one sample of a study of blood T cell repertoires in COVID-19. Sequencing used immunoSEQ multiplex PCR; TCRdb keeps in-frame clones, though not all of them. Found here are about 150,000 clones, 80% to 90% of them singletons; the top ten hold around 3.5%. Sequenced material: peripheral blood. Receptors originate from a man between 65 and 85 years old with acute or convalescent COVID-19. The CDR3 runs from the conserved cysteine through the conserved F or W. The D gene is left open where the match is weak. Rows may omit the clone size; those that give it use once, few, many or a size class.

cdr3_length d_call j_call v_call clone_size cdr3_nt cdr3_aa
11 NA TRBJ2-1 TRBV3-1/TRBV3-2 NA TGTGCCAGCTCGGGCTACAATGAGCAGTTCTTC CASSGYNEQFF
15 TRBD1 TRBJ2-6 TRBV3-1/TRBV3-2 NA TGTGCCAGCAGCCACAGGGGGACTGGGGCCAACGTCCTGACTTTC CASSHRGTGANVLTF
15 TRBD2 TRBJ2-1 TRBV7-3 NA TGTGCCAGCAGCACAGCGGGAGGAACCTACAATGAGCAGTTCTTC CASSTAGGTYNEQFF
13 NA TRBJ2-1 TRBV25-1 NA TGTGCCAGCAGTGAATCAGTGGGCCATGAGCAGTTCTTC CASSESVGHEQFF
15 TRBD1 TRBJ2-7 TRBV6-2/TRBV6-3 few TGTGCCAGCAGTTCCCCGACAGGGGTCACCTACGAGCAGTACTTC CASSSPTGVTYEQYF
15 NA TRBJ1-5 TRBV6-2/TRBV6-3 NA TGTGCCAGCAGTTGGTACAGGTCTTCCAATCAGCCCCAGCATTTT CASSWYRSSNQPQHF
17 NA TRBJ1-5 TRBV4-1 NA TGCGCCAGCAGCCAAGAGCAGGAAGATTATAGCAATCAGCCCCAGCATTTT CASSQEQEDYSNQPQHF
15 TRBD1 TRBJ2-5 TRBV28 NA TGTGCCAGCAGTTTGATAGGCAGGGGGCAAGAGACCCAGTACTTC CASSLIGRGQETQYF
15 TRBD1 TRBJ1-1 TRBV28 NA TGTGCCAGCAGTCCGACAGGGGCGGTGAACACTGAAGCTTTCTTT CASSPTGAVNTEAFF
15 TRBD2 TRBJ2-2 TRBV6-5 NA TGTGCCAGCAGATCAGCGGGAAAGGGCACCGGGGAGCTGTTTTTT CASRSAGKGTGELFF
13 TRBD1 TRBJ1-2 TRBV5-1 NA TGCGCCAGCAGCTCCGGGACAGGTGGTGGCTACACCTTC CASSSGTGGGYTF
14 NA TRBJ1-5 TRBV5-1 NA TGCGCCAGCAGCTTGTGGGGAGATAATCAGCCCCAGCATTTT CASSLWGDNQPQHF
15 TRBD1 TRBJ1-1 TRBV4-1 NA TGCGCCAGCAGCGCTTACTGGGACAGGGGGACGGAAGCTTTCTTT CASSAYWDRGTEAFF
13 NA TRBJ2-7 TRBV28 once TGTGCCAGCAGAACGGGACTCCGATACGAGCAGTACTTC CASRTGLRYEQYF
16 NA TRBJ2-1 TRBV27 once TGTGCCAGCAGTCTAAGCGGTACCAGCTCCTACAATGAGCAGTTCTTC CASSLSGTSSYNEQFF
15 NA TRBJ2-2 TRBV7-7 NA TGTGCTAGCAGCACCTCGGTTACGAACACCGGGGAGCTGTTTTTT CASSTSVTNTGELFF
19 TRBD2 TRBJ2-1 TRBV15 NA TGTGCCACCAGCAGAGTAAGAGCGGGAGGGTCCTACTCCTACAATGAGCAGTTCTTC CATSRVRAGGSYSYNEQFF
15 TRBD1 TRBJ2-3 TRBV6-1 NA TGTGCCAGCAGTTCCTGGGACAGGGGGGCAGATACGCAGTATTTT CASSSWDRGADTQYF
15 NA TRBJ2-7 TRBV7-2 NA TGTGCCAGCAGCTTAGAGGTGGGAGGGGGCTACGAGCAGTACTTC CASSLEVGGGYEQYF
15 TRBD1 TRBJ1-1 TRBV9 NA TGTGCCAGCAGCGTACTGGGACAGGGAGACGCTGAAGCTTTCTTT CASSVLGQGDAEAFF
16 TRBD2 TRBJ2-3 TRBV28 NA TGTGCCAGCACCTATAGCGGGATCCCCCACACAGATACGCAGTATTTT CASTYSGIPHTDTQYF
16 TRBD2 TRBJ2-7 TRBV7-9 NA TGTGCCAGCAGCTTAGGAGTTGGCGGGAGCTTAGACGAGCAGTACTTC CASSLGVGGSLDEQYF
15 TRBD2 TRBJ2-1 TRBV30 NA TGTGCCTGCCAGCCGGGGGGGAAGTCCTACAATGAGCAGTTCTTC CACQPGGKSYNEQFF
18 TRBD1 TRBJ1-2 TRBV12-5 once TGTGCTAGTGGTTTCACTGGGACAGGGACTGCCCTTGGCTATGGCTACACCTTC CASGFTGTGTALGYGYTF
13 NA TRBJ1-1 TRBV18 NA TGTGCCAGCTCTACTGAACGCGAATTTGAAGCTTTCTTT CASSTEREFEAFF
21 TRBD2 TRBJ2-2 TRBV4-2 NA TGTGCCAGCAGCCAAGAACTAGTCGCAGGACTAGCGGAAAGGCCGGCCGGGGAGCTGTTTTTT CASSQELVAGLAERPAGELFF
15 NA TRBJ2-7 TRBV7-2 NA TGTGCCAGCAGCTTAGGGCTAGGGGAAACCTACGAGCAGTACTTC CASSLGLGETYEQYF
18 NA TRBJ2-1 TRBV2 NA TGTGCCAGCAGTGGAGGATCTAGCGCCTTTAGCTCCTACAATGAGCAGTTCTTC CASSGGSSAFSSYNEQFF
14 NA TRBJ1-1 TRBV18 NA TGTGCCAGCTCACCCCCGGGATGGAACACTGAAGCTTTCTTT CASSPPGWNTEAFF
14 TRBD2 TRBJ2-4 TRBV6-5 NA TGTGCCAGCAGCTTGGCCAGCGGGAGGGACATTCAGTACTTC CASSLASGRDIQYF
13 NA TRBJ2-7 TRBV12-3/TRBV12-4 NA TGTGCCAGCAGTTTTACAGGCGTCTACGAGCAGTACTTC CASSFTGVYEQYF
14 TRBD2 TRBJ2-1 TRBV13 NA TGTGCCAGCTCTCCTAGCGGGAGCCACAATGAGCAGTTCTTC CASSPSGSHNEQFF
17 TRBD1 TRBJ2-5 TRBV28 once TGTGCCAGCAGTTCGCTCACCGGGACAGTACGCCAAGAGACCCAGTACTTC CASSSLTGTVRQETQYF
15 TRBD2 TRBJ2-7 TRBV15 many TGTGCCACCAGAAGCGGGAGGGCCTCCCACTACGAGCAGTACTTC CATRSGRASHYEQYF
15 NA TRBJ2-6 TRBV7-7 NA TGTGCTAGCAGCTTGGGGGCGGCGGGGGCCAACGTCCTGACTTTC CASSLGAAGANVLTF
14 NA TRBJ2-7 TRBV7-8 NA TGTGCCAGCAGCCCCCGGGAACCCGACTACGAGCAGTACTTC CASSPREPDYEQYF
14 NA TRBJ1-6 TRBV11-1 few TGTGCCAGCAGCCCGACAAATTATAATTCACCCCTCCACTTT CASSPTNYNSPLHF
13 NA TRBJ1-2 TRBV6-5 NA TGTGCCAGCAGTCTAGAGACCGACTATGGCTACACCTTC CASSLETDYGYTF
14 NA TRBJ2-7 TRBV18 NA TGTGCCAGCGCGGGACAGTTATCCTCCTACGAGCAGTACTTC CASAGQLSSYEQYF
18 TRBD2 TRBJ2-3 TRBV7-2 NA TGTGCCAGCAGCCACGGGACTAGCGGGAGCTCAAGCACAGATACGCAGTATTTT CASSHGTSGSSSTDTQYF
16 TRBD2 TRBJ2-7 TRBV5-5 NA TGTGCCAGCAGTTTTCAGACTAGCGGGACTGCCTACGAGCAGTACTTC CASSFQTSGTAYEQYF
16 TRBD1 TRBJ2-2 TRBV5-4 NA TGTGCCAGCAGCTTGAACCCGACAGGGTTGGCCGGGGAGCTGTTTTTT CASSLNPTGLAGELFF
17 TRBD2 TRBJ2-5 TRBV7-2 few TGTGCCAGCAGCTTAGACCCGGGACTAGCGGGAGGTGAGACCCAGTACTTC CASSLDPGLAGGETQYF
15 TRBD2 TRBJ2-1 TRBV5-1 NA TGCGCCAGCAGCTTGGAAGCGGGAACCTACAATGAGCAGTTCTTC CASSLEAGTYNEQFF
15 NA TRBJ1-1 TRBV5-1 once TGCGCCAGCAGCCTTAATTCAGGGTCTGCGACTGAAGCTTTCTTT CASSLNSGSATEAFF
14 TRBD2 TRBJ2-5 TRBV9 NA TGTGCCAGCAGCGTAGTCGCTAGCGGGGAGACCCAGTACTTC CASSVVASGETQYF
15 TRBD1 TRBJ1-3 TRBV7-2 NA TGTGCCAGCAGGCCTACAGGGGGCGCTGGAAACACCATATATTTT CASRPTGGAGNTIYF
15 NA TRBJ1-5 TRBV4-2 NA TGTGCCAGCAGCCAAGAACCGGGGATCAATCAGCCCCAGCATTTT CASSQEPGINQPQHF
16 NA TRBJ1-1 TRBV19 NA TGTGCCAGTAGTATGGGCCAGGGAATTCCGAACACTGAAGCTTTCTTT CASSMGQGIPNTEAFF
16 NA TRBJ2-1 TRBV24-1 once TGTGCCACCAGTGAGAACAGGGGAGGATGGGGGAATGAGCAGTTCTTC CATSENRGGWGNEQFF
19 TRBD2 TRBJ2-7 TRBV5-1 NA TGCGCCAGCAGCTTAAACCCGGGACTAGCGGGAGTAGGCTCCTACGAGCAGTACTTC CASSLNPGLAGVGSYEQYF
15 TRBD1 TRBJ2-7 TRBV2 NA TGTGCCAGCAGTGCGGACAGGGGGCGCGACCACGAGCAGTACTTC CASSADRGRDHEQYF
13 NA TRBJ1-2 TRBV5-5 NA TGTGCCAGCAGATCCGACTCTAACTATGGCTACACCTTC CASRSDSNYGYTF
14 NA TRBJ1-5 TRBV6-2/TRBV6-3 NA TGTGCCAGCAGTTTACGACAGAACGATCAGCCCCAGCATTTT CASSLRQNDQPQHF
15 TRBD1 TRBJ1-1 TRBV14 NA TGTGCCAGCAGCCAAAGGACAGGGATGAACACTGAAGCTTTCTTT CASSQRTGMNTEAFF
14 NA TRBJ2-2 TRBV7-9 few TGTGCCAGCAGCTTAGAAGCGGCTACCGGGGAGCTGTTTTTT CASSLEAATGELFF
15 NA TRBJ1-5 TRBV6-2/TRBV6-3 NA TGTGCCAGCAGCTACTCTGGGGGGAACAATCAGCCCCAGCATTTT CASSYSGGNNQPQHF
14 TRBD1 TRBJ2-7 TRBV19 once TGTGCCAGTAGTAGGGACAGGAACTCCTACGAGCAGTACTTC CASSRDRNSYEQYF
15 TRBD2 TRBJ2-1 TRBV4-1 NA TGCGCCAGCAGCCAAGCGCCTAGCGGGAGCAATGAGCAGTTCTTC CASSQAPSGSNEQFF